These 30 T cell receptor beta chains were sequenced from one sample in a study of shared clonotypes between healthy human individuals. The method was immunoSEQ multiplex PCR; TCRdb's version includes in-frame clones alone and lacks a portion of them. This table has around 550,000 clones, 90% to 96% appearing once. Source material: naive CD4+ T cells sorted from blood. Noted subset: CD45RA+ positively selected. Source of these receptors: a woman between 25 and 40 years old in good health.

The rearrangement links TRBV25-1 to TRBJ2-5, with a weak D call TRBD1 (6 bases). The last part of the DNA fits TRBJ2-7 better; the J call may be wrong. Germline V gene lookup returns CDR1 MGHDK and CDR2 SYGVNS. This CDR3 is 13 amino acids long. The CDR3 DNA reads as TGTGCCAGCAGTAAACAGGGTGGTTACGAGCAGTACTTC. Translation: CASSKQGGYEQYF.

There are a few counts of this clone. The chain uses TRBV5-1 and TRBJ1-1; D unresolved. Germline values: CDR1 SGHRS, CDR2 YFSETQ. The CDR3 is made up of 13 amino acids. Trimming cost V 4 bases and J 5 bases, with 12 bases left between them. The CDR3 region has the DNA TGCGCCAGCAGCGTCCAGTCCGGAACTGAAGCTTTCTTT. Its translation is CASSVQSGTEAFF.

The rearrangement links TRBV5-1 to TRBJ2-7; D is perhaps TRBD1 (6 bases). CDR1 is SGHRS and CDR2 is YFSETQ in the germline V gene. V was shortened by 1 base and J by 3 bases, with 11 bases between the two germline ends. This CDR3 is 14 amino acids long. The CDR3 here is CASSLPDRRYEQYF. CDR3 DNA: TGCGCCAGCAGCTTGCCTGACAGGCGCTACGAGCAGTACTTC.

The rearrangement joins TRBV19 to TRBJ1-1; D is perhaps TRBD1 (5 bases). Germline CDR1 reads LNHDA; CDR2 reads SQIVND (reference sequence). The CDR3 totals 15 residues. V was cut by 3 bases and J by 1 base, with 12 bases left in between. CDR3 residues: CASSIGTKRNTEAFF. The DNA of the CDR3 is TGTGCCAGTAGTATCGGGACTAAGAGGAACACTGAAGCTTTCTTT. Using reference TRBV19 and TRBJ1-1 for the parts outside the CDR3, the full variable domain is DGGITQSPKYLFRKEGQNVTLSCEQNLNHDAMYWYRQDPGQGLRLIYYSQIVNDFQKGDIAEGYSVSREKKESFPLTVTSAQKNPTAFYLCASSIGTKRNTEAFFGQGTRLTVV.

V and J are TRBV11-2 and TRBJ2-1, with TRBD1 identical over 9 bases. The CDR3 is 15 amino acids. The germline gives CDR1 SGHAT, CDR2 FQNNGV. The ends lost 4 bases at V and 6 bases at J; junction bases unmatched: 7. The CDR3 DNA reads TGTGCCAGCAGCTGGTCCCGGGACAGGGCCAATGAGCAGTTCTTC. Translation: CASSWSRDRANEQFF.

The J gene is TRBJ2-1, the V gene TRBV21-1; the D segment call TRBD1 is taken from the table without a DNA check. TRBV21-1 is tagged as a pseudogene. The CDR3 loop spans 17 amino acids. The CDR3 loop reads CASSKGQARQEYNEQFF. In DNA, the CDR3 is TGTGCCAGCAGCAAAGGTCAAGCGAGACAGGAATACAATGAGCAGTTCTTC.

V is TRBV6-6 and J is TRBJ2-2, with 7 bases fitting TRBD2. The junction had 13 bases not matched to a gene; V was cut back by 3 bases and J by 12 bases. This CDR3 contains 15 residues. Germline V CDR1 and CDR2: MNHNY, SVGAGI (reference sequence). The CDR3 region has the DNA TGTGCCAGCAGTTATATGGGGGGGGGAGAAGAGAAGCTGTTTTTT. Its translation: CASSYMGGGEEKLFF.

J is TRBJ2-7 and V is TRBV6-5; D may be TRBD2 (5 bases). The CDR3 has 15 residues. Trimming pared 0 bases from V and 2 bases from J, leaving 11 bases between. The germline V gene encodes CDR1 MNHEY and CDR2 SVGAGI. This chain's CDR3 is CASSYSGEGTYEQYF. The CDR3 DNA follows: TGTGCCAGCAGTTACTCCGGGGAAGGAACCTACGAGCAGTACTTC.

The genes are TRBV25-1 and TRBJ2-7; 11 bases agree with TRBD2. The CDR3 has 15 residues. Germline loops: CDR1 MGHDK, CDR2 SYGVNS. Unmatched junction bases numbered 4, after V lost 2 bases and J lost 4 bases. The CDR3 nucleotides are TGTGCCAGCAGTGAAGGGCTAGCGGGAGGATACGAGCAGTACTTC. Amino acid sequence: CASSEGLAGGYEQYF.

The chain links TRBV7-9 to TRBJ2-5; D unclear. The V end was cut by 5 bases, the J end by 4 bases, with 8 bases between. Germline V gives CDR1 SEHNR, CDR2 FQNEAQ (reference sequence). The CDR3 runs 12 residues. CDR3 region: CASSSSGETQYF. CDR3 in DNA: TGTGCCAGCAGCAGCAGTGGAGAGACCCAGTACTTC.

The rearrangement links TRBV19 to TRBJ2-1, with TRBD1 matching over 9 bases. Germline V gene sequence: CDR1 LNHDA, CDR2 SQIVND (reference sequence). This CDR3 has 15 amino acids. V was pared by 5 bases and J by 10 bases, with 12 bases of the junction left unmatched. The CDR3 spells CASSPPGQGLREQFF. The DNA for the CDR3 is TGTGCCAGTAGTCCTCCGGGACAGGGATTGAGGGAGCAGTTCTTC.

The chain links TRBV11-2 to TRBJ1-2, with D perhaps matching TRBD1 (5 bases). Germline assignment: CDR1 SGHAT and CDR2 FQNNGV. This CDR3 has 15 residues. V lost 5 bases to trimming and J lost 4 bases, with 17 bases between them. The CDR3 bases are TGTGCCAGCAGCCCACGGATGACAGTTTCCTATGGCTACACCTTC. Protein product: CASSPRMTVSYGYTF.

As to this clone: The identical CDR3 is also encoded by other nucleotide sequences in the sample. The J gene is TRBJ1-1, the V gene TRBV18; 11 nucleotides line up with TRBD1. Trimming cost V 4 bases and J 1 base; bases outside gene matches: 2. Germline-derived CDR1 and CDR2 are KGHSH and LQKENI. The CDR3 loop spans 15 amino acids. CDR3 sequence reads: CASSQGTGGNTEAFF. The CDR3 DNA reads as TGTGCCAGCTCACAGGGGACAGGGGGGAACACTGAAGCTTTCTTT.

This clone was detected only once. The chain carries TRBV18 and TRBJ1-2, with D hard to call. Germline assignment: CDR1 KGHSH and CDR2 LQKENI. Trimming stripped 0 bases from V and 4 bases from J, with 12 bases between. This CDR3 is 15 amino acids long. DNA for the CDR3: TGTGCCAGCTCACCACCGGTTGGGGTGGGCTATGGCTACACCTTC. It specifies CASSPPVGVGYGYTF.

J is TRBJ2-7 and V is TRBV6-5; D is uncertain. Trimming removed 0 bases at V and 10 bases at J, with 13 bases between. This CDR3 is built from 13 residues. CDR1 MNHEY and CDR2 SVGAGI come from the germline V gene. The CDR3, as DNA: TGTGCCAGCAGTTACTCGAGCGCTACGGTTCAGTACTTC. This sequence encodes CASSYSSATVQYF.

The chain has TRBV10-1 and TRBJ2-1; TRBD2 agrees at 8 bases. In germline, CDR1 is WNHNN, CDR2 SYGVQD (reference sequence). This CDR3 is 14 amino acids long. V shed 3 bases, J shed 7 bases, and the junction held 5 bases outside the gene matches. The CDR3 bases are TGCGCCAGCAGTGACAGGACTAGCCTTAATGAGCAGTTCTTC. This translates into CASSDRTSLNEQFF.

Remarks on this clone: The same CDR3 also results from other DNA sequences found in this sample. The rearrangement joins TRBV20-1 to TRBJ2-5, with no clear D. The CDR3 spans 10 residues. CDR1 is DFQATT and CDR2 is SNEGSKA in the germline V gene (reference sequence). Trimming took off 0 bases at V and 4 bases at J, with 0 bases between the two ends. CDR3 bases: TGCAGTGCTAGAGAAGAGACCCAGTACTTC. The encoded protein is CSAREETQYF.

V gene TRBV7-3 combines with J gene TRBJ2-1, with 8 nucleotides matching TRBD2. Germline trimming cut 5 bases from V and 8 bases from J; bases unmatched to any gene: 8. This CDR3 is built from 14 residues. CDR1 and CDR2 from the germline V gene are SGHTA and FQGTGA. The CDR3 loop reads CASSQTGLDYEQFF. The CDR3 DNA sequence: TGTGCCAGCAGCCAGACGGGACTAGACTATGAGCAGTTCTTC.

The gene calls are TRBV19 and TRBJ2-6; possibly TRBD1 or TRBD2 for D (6 bases each). Per the germline V gene, CDR1 is LNHDA and CDR2 is SQIVND (reference sequence). CDR3 length equals 14 residues. The V and J ends lost 5 bases and 4 bases respectively, with 9 bases between them. In DNA, the CDR3 is TGTGCCAGTAGTGGGGGGCTCGGGGCCAACGTCCTGACTTTC. Encoded protein: CASSGGLGANVLTF.

The chain recombines TRBV28 with TRBJ2-5; no clear D gene. The CDR3 is 15 amino acids. Trimming took off 1 base at V and 1 base at J, with 10 bases between the two ends. The germline V gene has CDR1 MDHEN and CDR2 SYDVKM. In DNA form, the CDR3 reads TGTGCCAGCAGTTTATTTCAGGTGGGCCAAGAGACCCAGTACTTC. Translated: CASSLFQVGQETQYF. Drawing the rest from reference TRBV28 and TRBJ2-5, the complete variable domain is DVKVTQSSRYLVKRTGEKVFLECVQDMDHENMFWYRQDPGLGLRLIYFSYDVKMKEKGDIPEGYSVSREKKERFSLILESASTNQTSMYLCASSLFQVGQETQYFGPGTRLLVL.

The chain combines TRBV28 with TRBJ2-7, with D possibly being TRBD2 (5 bases). The CDR3 extends over 12 amino acids. V was shortened by 4 bases and J by 2 bases, with 6 bases between the two germline ends. Germline loops: CDR1 MDHEN, CDR2 SYDVKM. Here the CDR3 reads CASSYGTYEQYF. In DNA, the CDR3 is TGTGCCAGCAGTTACGGGACCTACGAGCAGTACTTC. Variable domain in full (rest from reference TRBV28 and TRBJ2-7): DVKVTQSSRYLVKRTGEKVFLECVQDMDHENMFWYRQDPGLGLRLIYFSYDVKMKEKGDIPEGYSVSREKKERFSLILESASTNQTSMYLCASSYGTYEQYFGPGTRLTVT.

This clone was observed a single time. This chain links TRBV6-5 with TRBJ1-5; D gene unclear. CDR3 length equals 14 residues. V lost 8 bases, J lost 1 base, and 12 bases lay in between. Germline V gives CDR1 MNHEY, CDR2 SVGAGI. The chain's CDR3 is CASSSRRSNQPQHF. The CDR3 DNA is TGTGCCAGCTCCTCTCGGCGGAGCAATCAGCCCCAGCATTTT.

The chain recombines TRBV28 with TRBJ1-3; no firm D call. The CDR3 sequence is 14 residues long. The germline V gene encodes CDR1 MDHEN and CDR2 SYDVKM. V shed 8 bases and J shed 0 bases, with 11 bases lying between them. The CDR3 is CASFPVNSGNTIYF. CDR3 nucleotide sequence: TGTGCCAGCTTTCCAGTAAACTCTGGAAACACCATATATTTT.

The gene calls are TRBV5-1 and TRBJ1-1; D remains unclear. Trimming removed 0 bases from V and 0 bases from J, with 3 bases in between. The length of the CDR3 is 13 residues. Per the germline V gene, CDR1 is SGHRS and CDR2 is YFSETQ. This chain's CDR3 is CASSLALNTEAFF. The CDR3 DNA follows: TGCGCCAGCAGCTTGGCTTTGAACACTGAAGCTTTCTTT.

The gene calls are TRBV7-8 and TRBJ2-5, with TRBD2 matching 7 bases. Germline lookup yields CDR1 SGHVS and CDR2 FQNEAQ. The junction had 4 bases not matched to a gene; V was cut back by 7 bases and J by 2 bases. This CDR3 has 13 residues. CDR3 amino acids: CASIGTNQETQYF. CDR3 sequence (DNA): TGTGCCAGCATCGGGACTAATCAAGAGACCCAGTACTTC.

The chain carries TRBV27 and TRBJ2-3; 7 bases are a match to TRBD1. The CDR3 runs to 15 residues. Germline V gene sequence: CDR1 MNHEY, CDR2 SMNVEV (reference sequence). Trimming cost V 7 bases and J 3 bases; bases outside gene matches: 10. The CDR3 DNA follows: TGTGCCAGCACCCTACAGGGGACAGCGACAGATACGCAGTATTTT. Its protein product is CASTLQGTATDTQYF.

This sequence joins TRBV9 and TRBJ2-7, with 8 bases fitting TRBD1. This CDR3 spans 14 amino acids. In germline, CDR1 is SGDLS, CDR2 YYNGEE. Trimming took 5 bases from V and 2 from J; bases not matched to a gene: 6. The CDR3 coding sequence is TGTGCCAGCAGTTCCGGGACAGGTGCCTACGAGCAGTACTTC. Translation gives CASSSGTGAYEQYF.

The chain is built from TRBV5-6 and TRBJ1-3; weak D call: TRBD1 (5 bases). CDR1 and CDR2 from the germline V gene are SGHDT and YYEEEE. This CDR3 spans 13 amino acids. Trimming removed 4 bases at V and 4 bases at J, with 9 bases between. In nucleotides, the CDR3 is TGTGCCAGCAGCCGGGACCTGGGAAACACCATATATTTT. Translating gives CASSRDLGNTIYF. Combining the CDR3 with reference TRBV5-6 and TRBJ1-3 gives the whole variable domain DAGVTQSPTHLIKTRGQQVTLRCSPKSGHDTVSWYQQALGQGPQFIFQYYEEEERQRGNFPDRFSGHQFPNYSSELNVNALLLGDSALYLCASSRDLGNTIYFGEGSWLTVV.

The chain combines TRBV28 with TRBJ2-3; TRBD2 aligns across 7 bases. The CDR3 runs 16 residues. V dropped 5 bases and J dropped 4; count of bases not matched to a gene: 12. Germline V lookup: CDR1 MDHEN, CDR2 SYDVKM. CDR3 bases: TGTGCCAGCAGTGTGGTCGCGGGAGAGTCCCCAGATACGCAGTATTTT. This sequence encodes CASSVVAGESPDTQYF.

This clone was counted once. The chain uses TRBV2 and TRBJ1-1; tentative D call: TRBD1 (5 bases). The CDR3 length is 14 residues. Germline V gene data show CDR1 as SNHLY and CDR2 as FYNNEI. The V and J ends lost 6 bases and 0 bases respectively, with 11 bases between them. The DNA for the CDR3 is TGTGCCAGCAGAAAGGGGTTTATGAACACTGAAGCTTTCTTT. Encoded protein: CASRKGFMNTEAFF.